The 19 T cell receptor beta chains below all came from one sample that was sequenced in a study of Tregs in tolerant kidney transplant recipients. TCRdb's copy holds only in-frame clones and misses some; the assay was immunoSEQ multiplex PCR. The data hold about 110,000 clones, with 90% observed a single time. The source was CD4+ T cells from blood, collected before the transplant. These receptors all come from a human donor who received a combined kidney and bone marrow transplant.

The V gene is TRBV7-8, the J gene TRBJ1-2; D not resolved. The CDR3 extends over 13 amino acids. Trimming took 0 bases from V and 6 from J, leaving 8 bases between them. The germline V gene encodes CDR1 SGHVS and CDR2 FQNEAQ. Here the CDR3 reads CASSLAGRDGYTF. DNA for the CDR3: TGTGCCAGCAGCTTAGCCGGGAGAGATGGCTACACCTTC.

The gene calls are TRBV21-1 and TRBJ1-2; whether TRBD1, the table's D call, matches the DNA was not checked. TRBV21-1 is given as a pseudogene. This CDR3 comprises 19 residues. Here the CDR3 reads CASSNPPGQGAFYNYGYTF. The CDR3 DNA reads TGTGCCAGCAGCAACCCGCCGGGACAGGGGGCTTTTTATAACTATGGCTACACCTTC.

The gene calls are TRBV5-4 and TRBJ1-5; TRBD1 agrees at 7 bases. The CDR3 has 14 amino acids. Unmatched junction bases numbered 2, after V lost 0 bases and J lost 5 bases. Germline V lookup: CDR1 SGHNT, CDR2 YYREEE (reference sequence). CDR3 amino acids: CASSLEGAHQPQHF. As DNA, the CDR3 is TGTGCCAGCAGCTTGGAGGGGGCCCATCAGCCCCAGCATTTT. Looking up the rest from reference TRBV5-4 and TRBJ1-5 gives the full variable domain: ETGVTQSPTHLIKTRGQQVTLRCSSQSGHNTVSWYQQALGQGPQFIFQYYREEENGRGNFPPRFSGLQFPNYSSELNVNALELDDSALYLCASSLEGAHQPQHFGDGTRLSIL.

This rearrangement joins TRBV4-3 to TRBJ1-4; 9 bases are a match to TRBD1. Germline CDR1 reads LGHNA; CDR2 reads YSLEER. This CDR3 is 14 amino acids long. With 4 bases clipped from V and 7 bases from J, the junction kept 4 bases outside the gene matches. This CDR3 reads CASSLGQGFEKLFF. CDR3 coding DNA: TGCGCCAGCAGCCTGGGACAGGGATTTGAAAAACTGTTTTTT.

CDR3 loop: CAISESGGNQPQHF. CDR3 bases: TGTGCCATCAGTGAGTCGGGGGGAAATCAGCCCCAGCATTTT. The rearrangement links TRBV10-3 to TRBJ1-5, with D possibly being TRBD1 (5 bases). There are 14 residues in the CDR3. Trimming left V 0 bases short and J 4 bases short, with 7 bases between. Germline CDR1 is ENHRY and CDR2 is SYGVKD.

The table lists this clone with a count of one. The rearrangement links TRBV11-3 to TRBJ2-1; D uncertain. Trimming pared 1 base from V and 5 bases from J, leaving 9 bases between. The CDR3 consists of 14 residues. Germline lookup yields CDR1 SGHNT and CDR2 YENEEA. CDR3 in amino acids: CASSLGGSNNEQFF. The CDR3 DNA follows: TGTGCCAGCAGCTTAGGCGGCAGCAACAATGAGCAGTTCTTC. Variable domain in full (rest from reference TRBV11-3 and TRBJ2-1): EAGVVQSPRYKIIEKKQPVAFWCNPISGHNTLYWYLQNLGQGPELLIRYENEEAVDDSQLPKDRFSAERLKGVDSTLKIQPAELGDSAVYLCASSLGGSNNEQFFGPGTRLTVL.

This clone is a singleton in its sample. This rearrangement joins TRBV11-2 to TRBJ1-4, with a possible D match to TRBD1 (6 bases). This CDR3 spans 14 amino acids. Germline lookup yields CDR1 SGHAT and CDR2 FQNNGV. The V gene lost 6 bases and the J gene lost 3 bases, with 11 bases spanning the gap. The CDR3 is CASRRTASNEKLFF. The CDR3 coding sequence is TGTGCCAGCAGAAGGACAGCCTCTAATGAAAAACTGTTTTTT.

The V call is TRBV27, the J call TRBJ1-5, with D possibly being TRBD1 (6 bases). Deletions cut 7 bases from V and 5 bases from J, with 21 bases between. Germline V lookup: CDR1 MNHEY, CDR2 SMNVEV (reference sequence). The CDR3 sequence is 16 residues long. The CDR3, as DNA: TGTGCCAGCACCAGGGGCCCCCAGGGAAGGGATCAGCCCCAGCATTTT. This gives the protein CASTRGPQGRDQPQHF.

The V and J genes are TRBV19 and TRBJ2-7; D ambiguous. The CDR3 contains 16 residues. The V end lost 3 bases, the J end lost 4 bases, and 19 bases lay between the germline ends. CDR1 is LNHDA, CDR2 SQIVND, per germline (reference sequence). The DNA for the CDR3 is TGTGCCAGTAGTATCCGCGAGTCCAACCAACCATACGAGCAGTACTTC. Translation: CASSIRESNQPYEQYF. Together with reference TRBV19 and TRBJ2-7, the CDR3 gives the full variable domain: DGGITQSPKYLFRKEGQNVTLSCEQNLNHDAMYWYRQDPGQGLRLIYYSQIVNDFQKGDIAEGYSVSREKKESFPLTVTSAQKNPTAFYLCASSIRESNQPYEQYFGPGTRLTVT.

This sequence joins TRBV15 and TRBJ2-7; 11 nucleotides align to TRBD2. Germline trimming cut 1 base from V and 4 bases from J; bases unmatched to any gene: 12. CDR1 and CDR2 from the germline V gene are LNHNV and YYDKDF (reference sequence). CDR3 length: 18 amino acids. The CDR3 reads CATSRVLAGGLSGYEQYF. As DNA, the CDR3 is TGTGCCACCAGCAGAGTCCTAGCGGGAGGCCTCTCGGGGTACGAGCAGTACTTC.

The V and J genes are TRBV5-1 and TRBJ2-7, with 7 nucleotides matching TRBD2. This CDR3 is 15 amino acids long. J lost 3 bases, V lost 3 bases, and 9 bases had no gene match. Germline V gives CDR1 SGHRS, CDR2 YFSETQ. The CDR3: CASSSGGSGYYEQYF. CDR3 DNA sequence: TGCGCCAGCAGCTCGGGGGGTAGCGGATACTACGAGCAGTACTTC.

CDR3 sequence reads: CASSPTPETGLETQYF. The DNA for the CDR3 is TGTGCCAGCAGCCCCACCCCCGAGACAGGGCTGGAGACCCAGTACTTC. V and J are TRBV25-1 and TRBJ2-5, with 7 bases aligning to TRBD1. This CDR3 has 16 amino acids. Germline V CDR1 and CDR2: MGHDK, SYGVNS. The V segment lost 6 bases and the J segment 5 bases; nucleotides outside the gene matches: 15.

The CDR3 is CASRTGLHTEAFF. For the CDR3, the DNA is TGTGCCAGTCGCACTGGGCTGCACACTGAAGCTTTCTTT. V gene TRBV19 combines with J gene TRBJ1-1; D is unresolved. V lost 8 bases and J 3 bases, leaving 13 bases between the germline ends. Germline assignment: CDR1 LNHDA and CDR2 SQIVND (reference sequence). This CDR3 spans 13 amino acids.

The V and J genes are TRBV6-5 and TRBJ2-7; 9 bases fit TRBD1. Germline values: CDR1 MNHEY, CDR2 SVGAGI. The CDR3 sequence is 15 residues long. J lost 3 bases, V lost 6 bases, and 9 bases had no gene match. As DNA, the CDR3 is TGTGCCAGCAGAACCCCGGGACAGGGTAGCTACGAGCAGTACTTC. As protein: CASRTPGQGSYEQYF.

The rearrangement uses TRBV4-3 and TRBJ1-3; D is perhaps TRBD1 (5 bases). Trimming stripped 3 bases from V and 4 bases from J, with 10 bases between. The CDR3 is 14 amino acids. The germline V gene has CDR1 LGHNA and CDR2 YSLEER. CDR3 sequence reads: CASSQGNRGNTIYF. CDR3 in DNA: TGCGCCAGCAGCCAGGGAAACAGGGGAAACACCATATATTTT.

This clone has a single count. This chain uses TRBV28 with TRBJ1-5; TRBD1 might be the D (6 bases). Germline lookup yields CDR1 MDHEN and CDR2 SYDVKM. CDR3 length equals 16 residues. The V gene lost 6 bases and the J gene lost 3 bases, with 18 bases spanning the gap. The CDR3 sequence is CASSWDMGYDNQPQHF. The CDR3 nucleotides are TGTGCCAGCAGCTGGGACATGGGTTATGACAATCAGCCCCAGCATTTT. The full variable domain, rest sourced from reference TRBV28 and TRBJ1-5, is DVKVTQSSRYLVKRTGEKVFLECVQDMDHENMFWYRQDPGLGLRLIYFSYDVKMKEKGDIPEGYSVSREKKERFSLILESASTNQTSMYLCASSWDMGYDNQPQHFGDGTRLSIL.

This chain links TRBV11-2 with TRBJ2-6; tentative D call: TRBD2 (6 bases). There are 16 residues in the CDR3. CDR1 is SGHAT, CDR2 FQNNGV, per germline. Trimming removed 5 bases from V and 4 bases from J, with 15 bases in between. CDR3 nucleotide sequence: TGTGCCAGCAGCCTCGACGGGGGTTGGGGGGCCAACGTCCTGACTTTC. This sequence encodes CASSLDGGWGANVLTF.

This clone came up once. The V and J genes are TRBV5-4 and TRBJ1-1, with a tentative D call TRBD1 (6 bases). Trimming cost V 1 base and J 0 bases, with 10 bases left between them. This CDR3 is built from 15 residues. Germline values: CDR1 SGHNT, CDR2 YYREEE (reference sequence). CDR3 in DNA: TGTGCCAGCAGCTTGTCTGGACAGATGAACACTGAAGCTTTCTTT. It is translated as CASSLSGQMNTEAFF.

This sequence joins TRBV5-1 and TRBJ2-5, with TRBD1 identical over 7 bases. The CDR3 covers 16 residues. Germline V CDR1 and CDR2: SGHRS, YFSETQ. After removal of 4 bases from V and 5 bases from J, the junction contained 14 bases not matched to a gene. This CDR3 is CASSQTRTGTWETQYF. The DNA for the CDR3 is TGCGCCAGCAGCCAAACCCGGACAGGAACGTGGGAGACCCAGTACTTC.